This T cell receptor beta chain emerged from a study of response to subunit inactivated influenza vaccine. Study conclusions and caveats: Every seasonal influenza vaccination brings in few new T cells, the authors suggested.

This CDR3 spans 12 amino acids. In germline, CDR1 is DFQATT, CDR2 SNEGSKA (reference sequence). V was shortened by 3 bases and J by 0 bases, with 6 bases between the two germline ends. TCRdb ran MiXCR on the RT-PCR reads and lists one entry per CDR3 protein. There are more than 700,000 distinct CDR3 sequences in the sample; about 20% occur only once, and 10% lies in the top ten. This clonotype showed up many times. Its antigen is unknown. The TCR originated in a man aged 50 to 59 who received an inactivated influenza vaccine. This specimen was PBMCs from blood, taken 5 days after vaccination. This chain links TRBV20-1 with TRBJ2-7; D not certain. Written as DNA, the CDR3 is TGCAGTGCTAGGGACCCCTCCTACGAGCAGTACTTC. Translation gives CSARDPSYEQYF.